This T cell receptor (beta chain) was profiled in a study of Graves' ophthalmopathy and Graves' hyperthyroidism. This CDR3 spans 16 amino acids. With V trimmed by 5 bases and J by 1 base, 10 bases remained unmatched. Germline values: CDR1 SEHNR, CDR2 FQNEAQ (reference sequence). RNA transcripts were the source from which TCR beta CDR3 regions were amplified. HTBI primers were employed in first-round RT-PCR, then a second-round multiplex PCR followed. TCRdb itself ran the multiplex PCR reads through MiXCR, one entry per CDR3 protein. Here the sample spans around 1.1 million distinct CDR3 sequences, 36% being singletons.

The TCR comes from an adult man with Graves' hyperthyroidism. The V and J genes are TRBV7-9 and TRBJ2-5, with 7 bases matching TRBD1. The sequenced sample was peripheral blood or thyroid tissue (not recorded which). CDR3 protein: CASSRTGDSPQETQYF. In DNA, the CDR3 is TGTGCCAGCAGCCGAACAGGGGATTCCCCCCAAGAGACCCAGTACTTC.